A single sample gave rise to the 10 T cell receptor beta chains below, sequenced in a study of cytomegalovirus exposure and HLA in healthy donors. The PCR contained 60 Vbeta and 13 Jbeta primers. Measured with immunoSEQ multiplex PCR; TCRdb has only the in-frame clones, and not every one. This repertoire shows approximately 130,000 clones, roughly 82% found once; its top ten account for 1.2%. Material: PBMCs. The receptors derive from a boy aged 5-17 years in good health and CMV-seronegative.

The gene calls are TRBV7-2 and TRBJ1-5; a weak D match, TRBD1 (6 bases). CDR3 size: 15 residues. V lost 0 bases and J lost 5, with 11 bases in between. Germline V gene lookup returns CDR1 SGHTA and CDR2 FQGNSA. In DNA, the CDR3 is TGTGCCAGCAGCTTAGCAGGGGGTCTGGATCAGCCCCAGCATTTT. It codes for CASSLAGGLDQPQHF.

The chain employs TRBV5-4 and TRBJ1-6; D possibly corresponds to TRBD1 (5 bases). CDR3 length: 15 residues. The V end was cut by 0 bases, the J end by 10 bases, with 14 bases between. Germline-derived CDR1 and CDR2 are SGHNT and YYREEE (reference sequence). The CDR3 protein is CASSLVGRAGSPLHF. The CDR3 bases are TGTGCCAGCAGCTTGGTCGGCAGGGCCGGGTCACCCCTCCACTTT. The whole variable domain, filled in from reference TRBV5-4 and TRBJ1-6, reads ETGVTQSPTHLIKTRGQQVTLRCSSQSGHNTVSWYQQALGQGPQFIFQYYREEENGRGNFPPRFSGLQFPNYSSELNVNALELDDSALYLCASSLVGRAGSPLHFGNGTRLTVT.

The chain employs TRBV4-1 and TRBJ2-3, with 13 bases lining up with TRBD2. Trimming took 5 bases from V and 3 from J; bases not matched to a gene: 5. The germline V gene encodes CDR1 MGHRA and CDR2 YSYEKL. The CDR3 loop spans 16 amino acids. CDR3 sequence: CASSGRTSGGTDTQYF. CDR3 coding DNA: TGCGCCAGCAGCGGCCGGACTAGCGGGGGAACAGATACGCAGTATTTT.

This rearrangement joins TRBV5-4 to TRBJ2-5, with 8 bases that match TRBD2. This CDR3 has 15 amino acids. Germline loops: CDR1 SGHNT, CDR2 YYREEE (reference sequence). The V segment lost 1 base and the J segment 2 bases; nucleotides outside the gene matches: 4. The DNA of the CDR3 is TGTGCCAGCAGCTTGCTAGCGGGTGTTCAAGAGACCCAGTACTTC. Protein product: CASSLLAGVQETQYF.

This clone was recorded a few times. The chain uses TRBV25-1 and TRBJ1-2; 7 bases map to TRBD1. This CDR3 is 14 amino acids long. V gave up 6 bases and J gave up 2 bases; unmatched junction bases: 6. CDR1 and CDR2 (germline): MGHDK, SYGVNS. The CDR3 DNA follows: TGTGCCAGCAGCGCTACAGGGGTCAACTATGGCTACACCTTC. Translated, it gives CASSATGVNYGYTF.

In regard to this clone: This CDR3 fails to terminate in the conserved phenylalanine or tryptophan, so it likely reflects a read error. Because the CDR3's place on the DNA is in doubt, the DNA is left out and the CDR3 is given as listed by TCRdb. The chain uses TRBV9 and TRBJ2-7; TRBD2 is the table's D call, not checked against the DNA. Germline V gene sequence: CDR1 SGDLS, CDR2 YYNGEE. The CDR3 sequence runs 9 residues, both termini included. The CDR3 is CASRLAGPP.

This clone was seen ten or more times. The CDR3 bases are TGTGCCAGCAGCTTGGGACAGGGAAATCCCTACGAGCAGTACTTC. Translating it yields CASSLGQGNPYEQYF. The rearrangement links TRBV5-6 to TRBJ2-7; 7 bases are a match to TRBD1. Germline V gene lookup returns CDR1 SGHDT and CDR2 YYEEEE. V lost 0 bases to trimming and J lost 2 bases; unmatched junction nucleotides: 5. The CDR3 totals 15 residues.

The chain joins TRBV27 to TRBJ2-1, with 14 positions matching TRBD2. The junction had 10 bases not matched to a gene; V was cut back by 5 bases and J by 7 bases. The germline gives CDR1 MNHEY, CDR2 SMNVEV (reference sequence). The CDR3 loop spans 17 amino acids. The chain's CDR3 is CASSPRLAGGPRNEQFF. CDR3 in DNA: TGTGCCAGCAGTCCGCGACTAGCGGGAGGGCCGAGGAATGAGCAGTTCTTC.

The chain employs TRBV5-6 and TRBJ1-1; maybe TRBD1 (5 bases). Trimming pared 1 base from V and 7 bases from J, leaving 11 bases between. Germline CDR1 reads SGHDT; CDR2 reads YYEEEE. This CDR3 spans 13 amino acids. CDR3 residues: CASSLQGGGEAFF. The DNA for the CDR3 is TGTGCCAGCAGCTTGCAGGGAGGCGGTGAAGCTTTCTTT.

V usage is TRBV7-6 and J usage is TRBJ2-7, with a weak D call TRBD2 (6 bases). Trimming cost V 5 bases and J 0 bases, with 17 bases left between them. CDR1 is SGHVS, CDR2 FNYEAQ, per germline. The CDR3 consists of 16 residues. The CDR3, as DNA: TGTGCCAGCAGCCCGGGTCCTGGGACTGTCTCCTACGAGCAGTACTTC. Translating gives CASSPGPGTVSYEQYF. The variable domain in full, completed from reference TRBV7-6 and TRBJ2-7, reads GAGVSQSPRYKVTKRGQDVALRCDPISGHVSLYWYRQALGQGPEFLTYFNYEAQQDKSGLPNDRFSAERPEGSISTLTIQRTEQRDSAMYRCASSPGPGTVSYEQYFGPGTRLTVT.